These 32 T cell receptor beta chains came from one sample sequenced in a study of T cell responses to AZD1222 COVID-19 vaccine. Profiled with immunoSEQ multiplex PCR; TCRdb holds only in-frame clones, not every one. The data show 99,000 or so clones, around nine tenths seen once. The sample was peripheral blood, taken on day 0 of AZD1222 vaccination. These receptors all stem from an adult in good health.

In this sample, this clone turned up many times. V usage is TRBV5-6 and J usage is TRBJ1-2, with D possibly TRBD1 on 6 matching bases. Germline V gene lookup returns CDR1 SGHDT and CDR2 YYEEEE. The V and J ends lost 0 bases and 6 bases respectively, with 15 bases between them. This CDR3 has 15 residues. CDR3 in DNA: TGTGCCAGCAGCTTGGGGGCGGGGGCGGAAAATGGCTACACCTTC. Protein product: CASSLGAGAENGYTF.

V and J are TRBV7-2 and TRBJ1-5; tentative D call: TRBD1 (6 bases). This CDR3 is 15 amino acids long. Per the germline V gene, CDR1 is SGHTA and CDR2 is FQGNSA. V was shortened by 5 bases and J by 6 bases, with 17 bases between the two germline ends. The CDR3 bases are TGTGCCAGCAGCCCTAGTGGGGGGCCGGCTCAGCCCCAGCATTTT. Translating gives CASSPSGGPAQPQHF. The complete variable domain, with remaining parts taken from reference TRBV7-2 and TRBJ1-5, reads GAGVSQSPSNKVTEKGKDVELRCDPISGHTALYWYRQSLGQGLEFLIYFQGNSAPDKSGLPSDRFSAERTGGSVSTLTIQRTQQEDSAVYLCASSPSGGPAQPQHFGDGTRLSIL.

The chain employs TRBV7-2 and TRBJ2-5; no definite D call. The germline V gene encodes CDR1 SGHTA and CDR2 FQGNSA. The CDR3 loop spans 14 amino acids. The germline V and J ends were trimmed by 5 bases and 5 bases, with 15 bases remaining between them. The CDR3 DNA follows: TGTGCCAGCAGCCAAGCCAGGTCCGAGGAGACCCAGTACTTC. This translates into CASSQARSEETQYF. Combining the CDR3 with reference TRBV7-2 and TRBJ2-5 gives the whole variable domain GAGVSQSPSNKVTEKGKDVELRCDPISGHTALYWYRQSLGQGLEFLIYFQGNSAPDKSGLPSDRFSAERTGGSVSTLTIQRTQQEDSAVYLCASSQARSEETQYFGPGTRLLVL.

The chain joins TRBV28 to TRBJ1-2; tentatively, D is TRBD1 (5 bases). The CDR3 is 14 residues long. Per the germline V gene, CDR1 is MDHEN and CDR2 is SYDVKM. V was trimmed by 8 bases and J by 5 bases, leaving 18 bases between them. Here the CDR3 reads CASGILSQGYGYTF. CDR3 sequence (DNA): TGTGCCAGCGGAATCTTATCTCAGGGTTATGGCTACACCTTC.

CDR3 sequence: CSASATGELFF. The CDR3 bases are TGCAGTGCTTCCGCCACCGGGGAGCTGTTTTTT. The chain has TRBV20-1 and TRBJ2-2; D uncertain. The CDR3 has 11 residues. V lost 5 bases and J lost 4, with 5 bases in between. Looked up from germline, CDR1 is DFQATT and CDR2 is SNEGSKA (reference sequence).

J is TRBJ1-6 and V is TRBV11-2, with 11 bases aligning to TRBD1. The germline V gene encodes CDR1 SGHAT and CDR2 FQNNGV. Trimming at V came to 5 bases and at J to 4 bases, leaving 4 bases not matched to a gene. This CDR3 is 16 amino acids long. Here the CDR3 DNA reads TGTGCCAGCAGCGGCCGGGACAGGGGGTATAATTCACCCCTCCACTTT. This gives the protein CASSGRDRGYNSPLHF.

This clone is a singleton in its sample. The chain couples TRBV7-6 to TRBJ2-2; D is unclear. Germline V gene lookup returns CDR1 SGHVS and CDR2 FNYEAQ. V lost 5 bases and J lost 4, with 11 bases in between. There are 14 residues in the CDR3. CDR3 coding DNA: TGTGCCAGCAGCCGGACCCGTTTCACCGGGGAGCTGTTTTTT. It is translated as CASSRTRFTGELFF.

The gene calls are TRBV6-1 and TRBJ1-2; D is perhaps TRBD1 (5 bases). The V and J ends lost 2 bases and 8 bases respectively, with 9 bases between them. The germline V gene has CDR1 MNHNS and CDR2 SASEGT. The CDR3 totals 12 residues. The CDR3, as DNA: TGTGCCAGCAGTGAAAGGGACGGAGGCTACACCTTC. It codes for CASSERDGGYTF.

CDR3 region: CASSFRDRDTQYF. In DNA form, the CDR3 reads TGTGCCAGCAGTTTTAGGGACAGAGATACGCAGTATTTT. This rearrangement joins TRBV28 to TRBJ2-3, with TRBD1 matching over 7 bases. The germline gives CDR1 MDHEN, CDR2 SYDVKM. Germline trimming cut 3 bases from V and 5 bases from J; bases unmatched to any gene: 2. The CDR3 runs to 13 residues.

V gene TRBV28 combines with J gene TRBJ1-1, with D perhaps matching TRBD1 (6 bases). This CDR3 is 15 amino acids long. V was clipped by 2 bases and J by 0 bases, with 10 bases between them. CDR1 and CDR2 (germline): MDHEN, SYDVKM. The DNA for the CDR3 is TGTGCCAGCAGTTTACTCAGGGGTTTGAACACTGAAGCTTTCTTT. It encodes CASSLLRGLNTEAFF.

This clone was detected only once. This chain uses TRBV2 with TRBJ2-5; 7 bases agree with TRBD2. Germline V gives CDR1 SNHLY, CDR2 FYNNEI. The J segment lost 5 bases and the V segment lost 3 bases, leaving 6 bases of the junction unmatched. CDR3 length: 14 residues. CDR3 loop: CASSEQSGKETQYF. In nucleotides, the CDR3 is TGTGCCAGCAGTGAGCAGAGCGGGAAGGAGACCCAGTACTTC.

The chain has TRBV5-1 and TRBJ2-7; perhaps D is TRBD1 or TRBD2 (5 bases each). The germline gives CDR1 SGHRS, CDR2 YFSETQ. The CDR3 is 16 amino acids. Trimming removed 0 bases at V and 2 bases at J, with 15 bases between. The CDR3 bases are TGCGCCAGCAGCTTGGACGGGACCGTGCCTACCTACGAGCAGTACTTC. Translation gives CASSLDGTVPTYEQYF.

The rearrangement uses TRBV28 and TRBJ2-3; D is unresolved. The CDR3 is made up of 13 amino acids. Germline CDR1 MDHEN, CDR2 SYDVKM. V was cut by 6 bases and J by 8 bases, with 15 bases left in between. CDR3 protein: CASSPVMTGTQYF. The CDR3, as DNA: TGTGCCAGCAGCCCCGTAATGACCGGTACGCAGTATTTT.

This chain links TRBV11-2 with TRBJ2-1; no firm D call. Trimming stripped 3 bases from V and 5 bases from J, with 2 bases between. Germline V gene data show CDR1 as SGHAT and CDR2 as FQNNGV. CDR3 length: 11 amino acids. The CDR3 nucleotides read TGTGCCAGCAGCTTCAACAATGAGCAGTTCTTC. Translating it yields CASSFNNEQFF.

The V gene is TRBV18, the J gene TRBJ1-2; tentatively, D is TRBD1 (5 bases). CDR3 length equals 14 residues. V shed 0 bases and J shed 4 bases, with 9 bases lying between them. The germline gives CDR1 KGHSH, CDR2 LQKENI. CDR3 sequence: CASSPPGHLYGYTF. In DNA, the CDR3 is TGTGCCAGCTCACCACCTGGACACCTCTATGGCTACACCTTC.

This sequence joins TRBV10-1 and TRBJ1-2, with 9 bases identical to TRBD1. V shed 8 bases, J shed 8 bases, and the junction held 12 bases outside the gene matches. The CDR3 consists of 14 residues. The germline V gene has CDR1 WNHNN and CDR2 SYGVQD (reference sequence). CDR3 residues: CASPGRGQGLGYTF. The CDR3 region has the DNA TGCGCCAGCCCGGGGCGGGGACAGGGTCTAGGCTACACCTTC.

The chain employs TRBV19 and TRBJ1-5; 8 nucleotides match TRBD1. Germline assignment: CDR1 LNHDA and CDR2 SQIVND (reference sequence). CDR3 length equals 17 residues. The V segment lost 1 base and the J segment 6 bases; nucleotides outside the gene matches: 11. CDR3 nucleotide sequence: TGTGCCAGTAGTATAGTCGGGACAGGATTGTATGGTCAGCCCCAGCATTTT. It encodes CASSIVGTGLYGQPQHF.

V usage is TRBV7-2 and J usage is TRBJ2-1; tentatively, D is TRBD2 (5 bases). The germline V gene has CDR1 SGHTA and CDR2 FQGNSA. Trimming cost V 3 bases and J 7 bases, with 16 bases left between them. The CDR3 sequence is 15 residues long. The CDR3 DNA sequence: TGTGCCAGCAGCTTGTTTGCGGGTCCCCCTAATGAGCAGTTCTTC. It is translated as CASSLFAGPPNEQFF. The full variable domain, with the rest looked up from reference TRBV7-2 and TRBJ2-1, is GAGVSQSPSNKVTEKGKDVELRCDPISGHTALYWYRQSLGQGLEFLIYFQGNSAPDKSGLPSDRFSAERTGGSVSTLTIQRTQQEDSAVYLCASSLFAGPPNEQFFGPGTRLTVL.

CDR3 DNA: TGTGCCAGCAGTTTAGCGGGAGGGTACGAGCAGTACTTC. Translating it yields CASSLAGGYEQYF. This sequence joins TRBV27 and TRBJ2-7; TRBD2 matches 9 bases. With 2 bases clipped from V and 4 bases from J, the junction kept 0 bases outside the gene matches. The CDR3 runs to 13 residues. The germline V gene encodes CDR1 MNHEY and CDR2 SMNVEV (reference sequence).

This chain joins TRBV28 and TRBJ1-2; 7 nucleotides agree with TRBD1. The germline CDR1 and CDR2 sequences are MDHEN and SYDVKM. The junction had 3 bases not matched to a gene; V was cut back by 3 bases and J by 2 bases. This CDR3 is 14 amino acids long. CDR3 nucleotides: TGTGCCAGCAGTTTTTTACAGGGGAACTATGGCTACACCTTC. It specifies CASSFLQGNYGYTF.

The CDR3 sequence is CAWSRDTEAFF. Written as DNA, the CDR3 is TGTGCCTGGAGCCGGGACACTGAAGCTTTCTTT. The chain links TRBV30 to TRBJ1-1; D call uncertain. Per the germline V gene, CDR1 is GTSNPN and CDR2 is SVGIG (reference sequence). Trimming removed 3 bases from V and 3 bases from J, with 5 bases in between. The CDR3 sequence is 11 residues long.

The V gene is TRBV30, the J gene TRBJ1-3, with D unclear. With 1 base removed from V and 8 bases from J, the gap between germline ends came to 9 bases. The germline V gene has CDR1 GTSNPN and CDR2 SVGIG (reference sequence). The CDR3 loop spans 12 amino acids. The CDR3 sequence is CAWSGQGYTIYF. CDR3 in DNA: TGTGCCTGGAGTGGCCAAGGGTACACCATATATTTT.

This clone was seen only a few times. V usage is TRBV10-2 and J usage is TRBJ2-5; no clear D gene. CDR1 and CDR2 from the germline V gene are WSHSY and SAAADI. The CDR3 is 12 amino acids. The germline V and J ends were trimmed by 2 bases and 5 bases, with 6 bases remaining between them. The CDR3 coding sequence is TGCGCCAGCAGTGAGATGGGGGAGACCCAGTACTTC. Residues: CASSEMGETQYF.

This chain links TRBV7-2 with TRBJ2-1; TRBD2 matches at 11 bases. J lost 10 bases, V lost 1 base, and 6 bases had no gene match. The CDR3 extends over 15 amino acids. CDR1 is SGHTA and CDR2 is FQGNSA in the germline V gene. CDR3 coding DNA: TGTGCCAGCAGCTTAGGAGGGACTAGCGGAGTAGAGCAGTTCTTC. Its protein product is CASSLGGTSGVEQFF. Drawing the rest from reference TRBV7-2 and TRBJ2-1, the complete variable domain is GAGVSQSPSNKVTEKGKDVELRCDPISGHTALYWYRQSLGQGLEFLIYFQGNSAPDKSGLPSDRFSAERTGGSVSTLTIQRTQQEDSAVYLCASSLGGTSGVEQFFGPGTRLTVL.

The chain carries TRBV18 and TRBJ1-3, with D perhaps TRBD1 (6 bases). The CDR3 is 15 residues long. The germline V gene has CDR1 KGHSH and CDR2 LQKENI. The V and J ends lost 3 bases and 2 bases respectively, with 11 bases between them. Here the CDR3 DNA reads TGTGCCAGCTCACCCCAGACAGGACCTGGAAACACCATATATTTT. This translates into CASSPQTGPGNTIYF.

The V call is TRBV24-1, the J call TRBJ2-3; 7 bases are shared with TRBD1. After removal of 7 bases from V and 3 bases from J, the junction contained 3 bases not matched to a gene. In germline, CDR1 is KGHDR, CDR2 SFDVKD. There are 13 residues in the CDR3. The CDR3 DNA reads as TGTGCCACCAGGAGACAGGGAACAGATACGCAGTATTTT. It codes for CATRRQGTDTQYF.

This sequence joins TRBV2 and TRBJ1-4; a weak D match, TRBD1 (6 bases). In germline, CDR1 is SNHLY, CDR2 FYNNEI. This CDR3 contains 13 residues. V lost 7 bases and J lost 7, with 13 bases in between. CDR3 protein: CASIRGGPEKLFF. The CDR3 DNA reads TGTGCCAGCATTAGGGGGGGCCCTGAAAAACTGTTTTTT.

This clone turned up a few times. This chain links TRBV6-2 or TRBV6-3 with TRBJ1-6; D remains ambiguous. The CDR3 has 16 residues. Germline V gives CDR1 MNHEY, CDR2 SVGEGT. The V end lost 0 bases, the J end lost 10 bases, and 16 bases lay between the germline ends. The CDR3 region is CASSYSPGLADSPLHF. CDR3 nucleotide sequence: TGTGCCAGCAGTTACTCGCCGGGCTTGGCCGACTCACCCCTCCACTTT.

This clone was counted only a few times. V is TRBV7-9 and J is TRBJ2-7; 10 positions match TRBD2. The J segment lost 1 base and the V segment lost 5 bases, leaving 2 bases of the junction unmatched. The V gene's germline CDR1 is SEHNR and CDR2 FQNEAQ (reference sequence). The CDR3 loop spans 14 amino acids. The CDR3 region has the DNA TGTGCCAGCAGCCCTAGCGGGGGATCCTACGAGCAGTACTTC. Encoded protein: CASSPSGGSYEQYF.

This clone has only one observation. The same CDR3 can be traced to other DNA sequences in this sample. V gene TRBV11-2 combines with J gene TRBJ2-2; D gene uncertain. There are 13 residues in the CDR3. The V end was cut by 0 bases, the J end by 6 bases, with 5 bases between. Germline assignment: CDR1 SGHAT and CDR2 FQNNGV. The CDR3 nucleotides read TGTGCCAGCAGCTTAGACCGGGCCGGGGAGCTGTTTTTT. Its translation is CASSLDRAGELFF. Using reference TRBV11-2 and TRBJ2-2 for the parts outside the CDR3, the full variable domain is EAGVAQSPRYKIIEKRQSVAFWCNPISGHATLYWYQQILGQGPKLLIQFQNNGVVDDSQLPKDRFSAERLKGVDSTLKIQPAKLEDSAVYLCASSLDRAGELFFGEGSRLTVL.

This clone was recorded once. The chain recombines TRBV28 with TRBJ1-2, with D tentatively TRBD1 (5 bases). The germline V and J ends were trimmed by 6 bases and 3 bases, with 11 bases remaining between them. CDR1 is MDHEN and CDR2 is SYDVKM in the germline V gene. CDR3 length: 13 amino acids. Here the CDR3 reads CASSTGTDYGYTF. CDR3 in DNA: TGTGCCAGCAGCACCGGGACGGACTATGGCTACACCTTC.

The V call is TRBV6-2 or TRBV6-3, the J call TRBJ2-7, with 12 bases that match TRBD2. The CDR3 loop spans 17 amino acids. V lost 2 bases and J lost 6; bases outside the gene matches: 11. Germline V gene data show CDR1 as MNHEY and CDR2 as SVGEGT. CDR3 sequence reads: CASSYPSSGRAKAEQYF. CDR3 bases: TGTGCCAGCAGTTACCCTTCTAGCGGGAGGGCCAAGGCCGAGCAGTACTTC.